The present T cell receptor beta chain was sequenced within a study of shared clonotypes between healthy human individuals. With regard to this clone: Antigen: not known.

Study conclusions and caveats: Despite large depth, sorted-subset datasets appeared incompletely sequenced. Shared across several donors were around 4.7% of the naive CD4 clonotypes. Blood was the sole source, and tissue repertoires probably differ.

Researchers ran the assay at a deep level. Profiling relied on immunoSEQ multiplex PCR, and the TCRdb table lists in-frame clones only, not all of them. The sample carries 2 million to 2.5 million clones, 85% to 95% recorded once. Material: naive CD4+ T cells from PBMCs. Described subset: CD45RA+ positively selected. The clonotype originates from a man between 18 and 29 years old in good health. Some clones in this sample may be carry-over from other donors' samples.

Written as DNA, the CDR3 is TGTGCCAGCAGTGAAGAATGGGGCAATCAGCCCCAGCATTTT. It translates to CASSEEWGNQPQHF. This chain uses TRBV6-1 with TRBJ1-5; D remains ambiguous. The V gene's germline CDR1 is MNHNS and CDR2 SASEGT. With 1 base removed from V and 2 bases from J, the gap between germline ends came to 6 bases. The CDR3 runs 14 residues.